Shown below are 28 T cell receptor beta chains from a single sample sequenced in a study of blood T cell repertoires in COVID-19. Profiled with immunoSEQ multiplex PCR; TCRdb holds only in-frame clones, not every one. The sample has 250,000 or so clones; approximately 89% are singletons. The specimen sequenced was peripheral blood. The origin of the receptors is a woman in her thirties or forties who had recovered from COVID-19.

The rearrangement joins TRBV6-6 to TRBJ1-3, with D possibly matching TRBD1 (6 bases). V was cut by 5 bases and J by 0 bases, with 17 bases left in between. There are 17 residues in the CDR3. Germline CDR1 and CDR2: MNHNY and SVGAGI (reference sequence). DNA for the CDR3: TGTGCCAGCAGTCCCTGGGACACGACGATCTCTGGAAACACCATATATTTT. Encoded protein: CASSPWDTTISGNTIYF.

V and J are TRBV5-6 and TRBJ1-1, with D hard to call. The CDR3 length is 14 residues. Germline assignment: CDR1 SGHDT and CDR2 YYEEEE. V was clipped by 4 bases and J by 4 bases, with 14 bases between them. This CDR3 is CASSRDSFPTEAFF. The CDR3 DNA is TGTGCCAGCAGCCGCGACTCATTCCCCACTGAAGCTTTCTTT.

This rearrangement joins TRBV4-3 to TRBJ2-1; 12 bases match TRBD2. The CDR3 contains 15 residues. With V trimmed by 5 bases and J by 7 bases, 6 bases remained unmatched. Germline V gene data show CDR1 as LGHNA and CDR2 as YSLEER. CDR3 DNA sequence: TGCGCCAGCAGCAAAGGACTAGCGGGAACAAATGAGCAGTTCTTC. Amino acid sequence: CASSKGLAGTNEQFF.

The CDR3 loop is CASSPQHDQPQHF. The CDR3 DNA sequence: TGTGCCAGCAGCCCCCAACACGATCAGCCCCAGCATTTT. V gene TRBV3-1 (or the pseudogene TRBV3-2) combines with J gene TRBJ1-5; no firm D call. CDR3 length: 13 residues. Looked up from germline, CDR1 is LGHDT and CDR2 is YNNKEL (reference sequence). The V end was cut by 4 bases, the J end by 5 bases, with 9 bases between.

The J gene is TRBJ1-6, the V gene TRBV5-4, with TRBD1 as a possible D gene (6 bases). This CDR3 comprises 14 residues. Germline CDR1 and CDR2: SGHNT and YYREEE (reference sequence). Trimming shortened V by 4 bases and J by 6 bases, and 11 bases separated the two germline ends. The DNA of the CDR3 is TGTGCCAGCAGCCTCGCACAGGGTAATTCACCCCTCCACTTT. Translating it yields CASSLAQGNSPLHF.

The rearrangement joins TRBV27 to TRBJ1-1; 10 nucleotides agree with TRBD1. This CDR3 is built from 17 residues. CDR1 MNHEY and CDR2 SMNVEV come from the germline V gene (reference sequence). V lost 3 bases to trimming and J lost 0 bases; unmatched junction nucleotides: 7. In DNA form, the CDR3 reads TGTGCCAGCAGTTTTAAGGGGACAGGGGATCTGAACACTGAAGCTTTCTTT. Translated: CASSFKGTGDLNTEAFF.

V and J are TRBV2 and TRBJ2-5; 11 nucleotides match TRBD2. The CDR3 spans 18 residues. CDR1 SNHLY and CDR2 FYNNEI come from the germline V gene. The ends lost 6 bases at V and 5 bases at J; junction bases unmatched: 17. The CDR3 bases are TGTGCCAGCAGCCGCGAGGCAACCTTTAGCGGGAGGGGGGAGACCCAGTACTTC. Protein sequence: CASSREATFSGRGETQYF.

J is TRBJ2-5 and V is TRBV5-4, with TRBD2 matching over 7 bases. This CDR3 is 15 amino acids long. V trimming: 4 bases; J trimming: 3 bases; junction bases outside the gene matches: 9. Germline V CDR1 and CDR2: SGHNT, YYREEE (reference sequence). The CDR3 DNA reads as TGTGCCAGCAGCAGGGAGGGCTCTGGGGAAGAGACCCAGTACTTC. Protein: CASSREGSGEETQYF.

The chain joins TRBV19 to TRBJ1-2; no firm D call. This CDR3 contains 14 residues. Germline lookup yields CDR1 LNHDA and CDR2 SQIVND (reference sequence). The germline V and J ends were trimmed by 1 base and 0 bases, with 6 bases remaining between them. The CDR3 DNA sequence: TGTGCCAGTAGTATAGTCCCAGCTAACTATGGCTACACCTTC. This translates into CASSIVPANYGYTF. Using reference TRBV19 and TRBJ1-2 for the parts outside the CDR3, the full variable domain is DGGITQSPKYLFRKEGQNVTLSCEQNLNHDAMYWYRQDPGQGLRLIYYSQIVNDFQKGDIAEGYSVSREKKESFPLTVTSAQKNPTAFYLCASSIVPANYGYTFGSGTRLTVV.

CDR3 sequence: CASSTDSISPLHF. The CDR3 coding sequence is TGTGCCAGTAGCACTGACAGCATATCACCCCTCCACTTT. The chain has TRBV19 and TRBJ1-6; TRBD1 might be the D (5 bases). The germline V gene has CDR1 LNHDA and CDR2 SQIVND (reference sequence). V shed 6 bases and J shed 10 bases, with 13 bases lying between them. This CDR3 spans 13 amino acids.

The J gene is TRBJ1-4, the V gene TRBV6-2 or TRBV6-3, with TRBD1 identical over 8 bases. Trimming cost V 6 bases and J 7 bases; bases outside gene matches: 7. The CDR3 covers 14 residues. Per the germline V gene, CDR1 is MNHEY and CDR2 is SVGEGT. The CDR3 loop is CASSPGQGAEKLFF. The CDR3 coding sequence is TGTGCCAGCAGCCCCGGACAGGGTGCTGAAAAACTGTTTTTT.

The rearrangement links TRBV6-5 to TRBJ2-3; TRBD2 matches at 8 bases. V trimming: 11 bases; J trimming: 2 bases; junction bases outside the gene matches: 12. Per germline, CDR1 MNHEY and CDR2 SVGAGI. The CDR3 covers 15 residues. The CDR3 loop reads CAAALERGPTDTQYF. CDR3 DNA: TGTGCCGCCGCGCTTGAGCGGGGGCCCACAGATACGCAGTATTTT.

The rearrangement uses TRBV29-1 and TRBJ2-7; D is ambiguous. The ends were cut back, 1 base at V and 7 bases at J, with 5 bases in the middle. The CDR3 has 10 residues. Looked up from germline, CDR1 is SQVTM and CDR2 is ANQGSEA. CDR3 DNA sequence: TGCAGCGTTGAAGGGCAGGAGCAGTACTTC. This gives the protein CSVEGQEQYF.

The gene calls are TRBV2 and TRBJ1-2, with 7 nucleotides matching TRBD1. Unmatched junction bases numbered 13, after V lost 8 bases and J lost 4 bases. The CDR3 sequence is 15 residues long. Germline V gene lookup returns CDR1 SNHLY and CDR2 FYNNEI. CDR3 sequence (DNA): TGTGCCAGCTACCGGGACAGCCCTGGGGGCTATGGCTACACCTTC. Its translation is CASYRDSPGGYGYTF.

This chain connects TRBV19 to TRBJ2-3; the D gene is possibly TRBD2 (5 bases). Germline CDR1 LNHDA, CDR2 SQIVND (reference sequence). V was trimmed by 6 bases and J by 3 bases, leaving 7 bases between them. This CDR3 region has 12 residues. The DNA for the CDR3 is TGTGCCAGTAGAGGACTGACAGATACGCAGTATTTT. It encodes CASRGLTDTQYF. The whole variable domain, filled in from reference TRBV19 and TRBJ2-3, reads DGGITQSPKYLFRKEGQNVTLSCEQNLNHDAMYWYRQDPGQGLRLIYYSQIVNDFQKGDIAEGYSVSREKKESFPLTVTSAQKNPTAFYLCASRGLTDTQYFGPGTRLTVL.

CDR3 protein: CASSGGTVPGSMNTEAFF. The DNA of the CDR3 is TGCGCCAGCAGTGGTGGGACAGTTCCCGGGAGCATGAACACTGAAGCTTTCTTT. The chain employs TRBV10-2 and TRBJ1-1, with TRBD1 matching 7 bases. This CDR3 region has 18 residues. V was pared by 4 bases and J by 0 bases, with 14 bases of the junction left unmatched. Germline CDR1 reads WSHSY; CDR2 reads SAAADI.

V usage is TRBV11-2 and J usage is TRBJ2-7, with unresolved D. The CDR3 totals 14 residues. Germline V gene sequence: CDR1 SGHAT, CDR2 FQNNGV. V lost 2 bases to trimming and J lost 3 bases, with 11 bases between them. The CDR3 sequence is CASSLSLLSYEQYF. For the CDR3, the DNA is TGTGCCAGCAGCTTATCTCTTCTGAGCTACGAGCAGTACTTC.

The gene calls are TRBV12-3 or TRBV12-4 and TRBJ1-2; the D is unclear. The CDR3 is 13 residues long. Trimming pared 5 bases from V and 7 bases from J, leaving 14 bases between. This CDR3 reads CASSPGRGVGYTF. In nucleotides, the CDR3 is TGTGCCAGCAGTCCTGGACGCGGGGTTGGCTACACCTTC.

The chain carries TRBV6-5 and TRBJ2-3, with a weak D call TRBD1 (5 bases). Germline V gives CDR1 MNHEY, CDR2 SVGAGI. The CDR3 spans 13 residues. Trimming removed 6 bases from V and 6 bases from J, with 13 bases in between. The CDR3 region has the DNA TGTGCCAGCAGACGAGACTGGGGCGATACGCAGTATTTT. It encodes CASRRDWGDTQYF.

The V gene is TRBV7-2, the J gene TRBJ2-1, with 11 bases that match TRBD2. The trim removed 0 bases at V and 10 bases at J, leaving 5 bases unmatched. The CDR3 contains 15 residues. Looked up from germline, CDR1 is SGHTA and CDR2 is FQGNSA. CDR3 in amino acids: CASSLASGGAREQFF. CDR3 nucleotide sequence: TGTGCCAGCAGCTTAGCTAGCGGGGGGGCTCGGGAGCAGTTCTTC.

The CDR3: CASSGTGNLRGYTF. The CDR3 DNA sequence: TGTGCCAGCAGCGGGACAGGGAATCTTCGTGGCTACACCTTC. This chain connects TRBV9 to TRBJ1-2; TRBD1 matches at 8 bases. V shed 3 bases, J shed 7 bases, and the junction held 8 bases outside the gene matches. The length of the CDR3 is 14 residues. Germline V gene lookup returns CDR1 SGDLS and CDR2 YYNGEE.

V gene TRBV4-3 combines with J gene TRBJ1-5; no reliable D call. Germline CDR1 reads LGHNA; CDR2 reads YSLEER. V shed 0 bases and J shed 6 bases, with 12 bases lying between them. The CDR3 is made up of 15 amino acids. In nucleotides, the CDR3 is TGCGCCAGCAGCCAAGAGTGGTCAGGTGGTCAGCCCCAGCATTTT. It yields the protein CASSQEWSGGQPQHF.

The CDR3 sequence is CASMSDRDTEAFF. The CDR3, as DNA: TGTGCCAGCATGTCGGACAGGGACACTGAAGCTTTCTTT. The V gene is TRBV2, the J gene TRBJ1-1; 8 nucleotides match TRBD1. The CDR3 has 13 residues. J gave up 3 bases and V 7 bases, and 4 bases lay outside the gene matches. Germline values: CDR1 SNHLY, CDR2 FYNNEI.

The V and J genes are TRBV28 and TRBJ1-2, with TRBD1 as a possible D gene (5 bases). V shed 6 bases and J shed 5 bases, with 13 bases lying between them. This CDR3 is 13 amino acids long. CDR1 and CDR2 (germline): MDHEN, SYDVKM. In nucleotides, the CDR3 is TGTGCCAGCAGCTCAGGGTACCGTTATGGCTACACCTTC. Its protein is CASSSGYRYGYTF.

This rearrangement joins TRBV10-3 to TRBJ2-5, with a tentative D call TRBD2 (7 bases). Trimming removed 2 bases from V and 0 bases from J, with 16 bases in between. CDR1 is ENHRY, CDR2 SYGVKD, per germline. The CDR3 sequence is 17 residues long. CDR3: CAISEAGGPKYQETQYF. The CDR3 region has the DNA TGTGCCATCAGTGAGGCCGGGGGGCCGAAATACCAAGAGACCCAGTACTTC.

This clone was observed a few times. This chain connects TRBV6-5 to TRBJ1-6; the match to TRBD1 covers 9 bases. The CDR3 totals 14 residues. Germline V lookup: CDR1 MNHEY, CDR2 SVGAGI. Trimming cost V 4 bases and J 10 bases; bases outside gene matches: 5. The CDR3: CASSSGQGSSPLHF. CDR3 nucleotides: TGTGCCAGCAGTTCCGGACAGGGGTCCTCACCCCTCCACTTT.

This clone was detected only once. The J gene is TRBJ2-1, the V gene TRBV9, with D perhaps matching TRBD1 (5 bases). The CDR3 is made up of 14 amino acids. CDR1 SGDLS and CDR2 YYNGEE come from the germline V gene. Trimming took 1 base from V and 8 from J, leaving 13 bases between them. The CDR3 loop reads CASSVRQSNDEQFF. Written as DNA, the CDR3 is TGTGCCAGCAGCGTACGACAGTCCAACGATGAGCAGTTCTTC.

This chain connects TRBV25-1 to TRBJ2-3, with 10 bases matching TRBD2. There are 16 residues in the CDR3. Germline trimming cut 4 bases from V and 2 bases from J; bases unmatched to any gene: 6. CDR1 and CDR2 from the germline V gene are MGHDK and SYGVNS. The DNA for the CDR3 is TGTGCCAGCAGTGGCCGGCTAGCGGGAGTCACAGATACGCAGTATTTT. This sequence encodes CASSGRLAGVTDTQYF.